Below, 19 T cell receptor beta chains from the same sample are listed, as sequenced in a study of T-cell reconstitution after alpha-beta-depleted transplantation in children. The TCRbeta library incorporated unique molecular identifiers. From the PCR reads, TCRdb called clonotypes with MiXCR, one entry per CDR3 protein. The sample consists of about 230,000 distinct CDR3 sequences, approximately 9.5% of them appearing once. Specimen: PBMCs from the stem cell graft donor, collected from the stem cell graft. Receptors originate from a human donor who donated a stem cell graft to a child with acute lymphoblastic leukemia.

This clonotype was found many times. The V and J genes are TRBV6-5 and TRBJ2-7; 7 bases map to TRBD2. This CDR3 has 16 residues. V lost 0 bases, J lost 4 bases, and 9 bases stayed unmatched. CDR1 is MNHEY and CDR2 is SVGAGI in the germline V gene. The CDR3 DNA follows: TGTGCCAGCAGTTACTCGCCTAGCGGCCCCTTATACGAGCAGTACTTC. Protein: CASSYSPSGPLYEQYF.

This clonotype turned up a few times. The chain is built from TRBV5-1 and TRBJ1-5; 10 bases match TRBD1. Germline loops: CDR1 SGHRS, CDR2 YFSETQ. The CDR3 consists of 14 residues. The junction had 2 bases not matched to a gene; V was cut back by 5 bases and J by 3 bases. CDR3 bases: TGCGCCAGCAGGGGACAGGGGTACAATCAGCCCCAGCATTTT. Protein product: CASRGQGYNQPQHF.

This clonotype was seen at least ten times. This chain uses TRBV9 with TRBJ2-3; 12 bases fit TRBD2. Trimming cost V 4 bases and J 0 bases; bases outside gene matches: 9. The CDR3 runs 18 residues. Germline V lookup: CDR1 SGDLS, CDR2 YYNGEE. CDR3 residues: CASSPGLAGTTSTDTQYF. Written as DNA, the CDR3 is TGTGCCAGCAGCCCCGGACTAGCGGGGACTACTAGCACAGATACGCAGTATTTT. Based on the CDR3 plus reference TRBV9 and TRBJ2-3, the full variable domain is DSGVTQTPKHLITATGQRVTLRCSPRSGDLSVYWYQQSLDQGLQFLIQYYNGEERAKGNILERFSAQQFPDLHSELNLSSLELGDSALYFCASSPGLAGTTSTDTQYFGPGTRLTVL.

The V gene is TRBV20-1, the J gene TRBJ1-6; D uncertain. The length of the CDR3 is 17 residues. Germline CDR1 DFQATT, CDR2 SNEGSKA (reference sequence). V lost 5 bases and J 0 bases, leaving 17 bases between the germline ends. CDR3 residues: CSARTLNSYSYNSPLHF. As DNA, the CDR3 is TGCAGTGCTCGGACCTTAAACAGCTACTCCTATAATTCACCCCTCCACTTT.

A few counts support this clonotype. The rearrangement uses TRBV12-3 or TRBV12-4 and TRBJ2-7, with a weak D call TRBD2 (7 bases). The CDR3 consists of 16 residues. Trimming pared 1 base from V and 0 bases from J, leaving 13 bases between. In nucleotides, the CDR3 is TGTGCCAGCAGTTTAGACTCGGGGGGCCTCTCCTACGAGCAGTACTTC. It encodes CASSLDSGGLSYEQYF.

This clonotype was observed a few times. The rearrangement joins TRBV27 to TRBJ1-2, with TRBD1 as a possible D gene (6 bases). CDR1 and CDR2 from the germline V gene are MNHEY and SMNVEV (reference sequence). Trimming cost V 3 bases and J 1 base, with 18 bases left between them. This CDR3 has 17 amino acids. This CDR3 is CASSFQVGAGHNYGYTF. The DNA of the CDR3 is TGTGCCAGCAGTTTCCAGGTGGGGGCCGGCCATAACTATGGCTACACCTTC.

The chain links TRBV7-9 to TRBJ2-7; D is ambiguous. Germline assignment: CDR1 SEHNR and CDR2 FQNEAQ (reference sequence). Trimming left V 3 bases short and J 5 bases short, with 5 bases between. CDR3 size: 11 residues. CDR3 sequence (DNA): TGTGCCAGCAGCTTTTCCGACGAGCAGTACTTC. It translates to CASSFSDEQYF.

The CDR3 coding sequence is TGTGCCAGCAGGGAGGGTGGGTCTCCAAGCTCCTACAATGAGCAGTTCTTC. The encoded protein is CASREGGSPSSYNEQFF. The genes are TRBV11-2 and TRBJ2-1; weak D call: TRBD2 (6 bases). CDR1 and CDR2 from the germline V gene are SGHAT and FQNNGV. This CDR3 region has 17 residues. Trimming cost V 6 bases and J 0 bases, with 18 bases left between them.

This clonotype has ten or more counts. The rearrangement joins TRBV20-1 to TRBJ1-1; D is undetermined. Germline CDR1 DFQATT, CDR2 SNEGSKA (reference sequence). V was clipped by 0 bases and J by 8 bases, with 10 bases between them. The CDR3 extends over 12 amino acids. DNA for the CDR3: TGCAGTGCTAGAGAAAGGGTTTCCGAAGCTTTCTTT. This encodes CSARERVSEAFF.

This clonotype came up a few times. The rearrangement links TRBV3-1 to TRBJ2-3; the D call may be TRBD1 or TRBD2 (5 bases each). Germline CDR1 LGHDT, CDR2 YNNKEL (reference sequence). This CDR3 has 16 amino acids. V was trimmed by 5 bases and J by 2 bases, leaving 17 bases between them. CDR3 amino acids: CASSARRGAVTDTQYF. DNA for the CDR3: TGTGCCAGCAGCGCCCGCCGAGGGGCCGTCACAGATACGCAGTATTTT.

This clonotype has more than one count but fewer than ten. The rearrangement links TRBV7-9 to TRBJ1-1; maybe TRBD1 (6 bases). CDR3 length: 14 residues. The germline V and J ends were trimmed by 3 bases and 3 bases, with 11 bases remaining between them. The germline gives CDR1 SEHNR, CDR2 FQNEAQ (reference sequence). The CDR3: CASSFQGTDTEAFF. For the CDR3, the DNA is TGTGCCAGCAGCTTTCAGGGGACGGACACTGAAGCTTTCTTT. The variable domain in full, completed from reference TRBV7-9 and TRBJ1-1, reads DTGVSQNPRHKITKRGQNVTFRCDPISEHNRLYWYRQTLGQGPEFLTYFQNEAQLEKSRLLSDRFSAERPKGSFSTLEIQRTEQGDSAMYLCASSFQGTDTEAFFGQGTRLTVV.

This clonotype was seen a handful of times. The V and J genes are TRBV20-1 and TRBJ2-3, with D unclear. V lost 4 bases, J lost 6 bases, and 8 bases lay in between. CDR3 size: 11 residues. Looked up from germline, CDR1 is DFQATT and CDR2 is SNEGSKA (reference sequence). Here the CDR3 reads CSATNFDTQYF. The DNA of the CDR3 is TGCAGTGCTACGAATTTCGATACGCAGTATTTT.

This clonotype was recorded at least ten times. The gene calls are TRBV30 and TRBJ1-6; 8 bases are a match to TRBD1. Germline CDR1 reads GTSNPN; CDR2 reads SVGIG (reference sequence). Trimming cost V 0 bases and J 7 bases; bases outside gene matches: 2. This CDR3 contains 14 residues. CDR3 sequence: CAWSVGQENSPLHF. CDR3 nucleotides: TGTGCCTGGAGTGTGGGACAGGAGAATTCACCCCTCCACTTT. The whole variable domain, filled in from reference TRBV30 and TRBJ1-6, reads SQTIHQWPATLVQPVGSPLSLECTVEGTSNPNLYWYRQAAGRGLQLLFYSVGIGQISSEVPQNLSASRPQDRQFILSSKKLLLSDSGFYLCAWSVGQENSPLHFGNGTRLTVT.

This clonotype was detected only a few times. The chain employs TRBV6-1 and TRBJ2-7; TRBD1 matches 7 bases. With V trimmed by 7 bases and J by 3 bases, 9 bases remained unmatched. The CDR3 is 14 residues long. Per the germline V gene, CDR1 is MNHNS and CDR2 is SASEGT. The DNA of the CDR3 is TGTGCCAGCAAAGACAGGGCATGGGACTACGAGCAGTACTTC. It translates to CASKDRAWDYEQYF.

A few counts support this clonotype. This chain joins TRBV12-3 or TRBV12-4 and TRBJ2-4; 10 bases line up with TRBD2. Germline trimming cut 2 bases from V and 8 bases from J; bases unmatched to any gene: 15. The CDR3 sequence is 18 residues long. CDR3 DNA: TGTGCCAGCAGTTTATGGATCGGTGGGGCTAGCGGGGGCCACATTCAGTACTTC. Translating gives CASSLWIGGASGGHIQYF.

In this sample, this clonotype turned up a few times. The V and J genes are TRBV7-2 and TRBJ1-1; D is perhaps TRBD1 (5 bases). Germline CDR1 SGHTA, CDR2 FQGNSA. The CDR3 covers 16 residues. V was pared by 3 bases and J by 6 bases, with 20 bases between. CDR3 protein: CASSFPADGTRAEAFF. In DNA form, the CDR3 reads TGTGCCAGCAGCTTCCCTGCGGACGGGACCAGGGCTGAAGCTTTCTTT.

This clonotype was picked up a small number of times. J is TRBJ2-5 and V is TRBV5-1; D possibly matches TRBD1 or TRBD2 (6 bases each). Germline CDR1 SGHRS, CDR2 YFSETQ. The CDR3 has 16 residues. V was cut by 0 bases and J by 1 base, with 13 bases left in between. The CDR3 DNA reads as TGCGCCAGCAGCTTGGCCCGAGGGGGGCCCCAAGAGACCCAGTACTTC. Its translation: CASSLARGGPQETQYF.

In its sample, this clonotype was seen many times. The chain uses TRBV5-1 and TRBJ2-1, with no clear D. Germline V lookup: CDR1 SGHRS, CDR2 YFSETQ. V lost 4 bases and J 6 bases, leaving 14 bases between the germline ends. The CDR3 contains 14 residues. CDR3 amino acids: CASSPRPPSNEQFF. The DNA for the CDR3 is TGCGCCAGCAGCCCCCGGCCTCCGAGCAATGAGCAGTTCTTC.

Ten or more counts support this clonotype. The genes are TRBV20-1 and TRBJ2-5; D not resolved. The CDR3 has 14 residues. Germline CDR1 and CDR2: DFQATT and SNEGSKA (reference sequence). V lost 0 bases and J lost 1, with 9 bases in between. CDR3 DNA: TGCAGTGCTAGAGATCTCCAGACCCAAGAGACCCAGTACTTC. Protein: CSARDLQTQETQYF.